This TCR beta chain was captured by sequencing in a study of T cells after yellow fever vaccination. Points from the study as a whole: From the bulk population, abundant clonotypes could contaminate and appear within FACS-sorted repertoires. Weaker overall was a secondary response that nonetheless peaked faster, on day 5 versus 15. The booster saw the reappearance of most primary-vaccination clones (96% CD4, about 85% CD8).

V gave up 3 bases and J gave up 5 bases, with 12 bases separating them. The CDR3 spans 13 residues. The germline gives CDR1 DFQATT, CDR2 SNEGSKA (reference sequence). A note on this clonotype: Its cognate antigen is unknown.

Via MiXCR, TCRdb re-called the 5' RACE reads, giving one row per CDR3 protein. The profile shows roughly 120,000 distinct CDR3 sequences, 7.4% of them singletons. The TCR sequence derives from a man aged 18 to 30 who received the YFV17D yellow fever vaccine. The specimen was CD4+ T cells sorted from PBMCs, collected about 10 days after the first yellow fever vaccination. This chain connects TRBV20-1 to TRBJ2-3; a weak D match, TRBD1 (7 bases). As DNA, the CDR3 is TGCAGTGCTAGGCGACAGGGAGGAGATACGCAGTATTTT. It codes for CSARRQGGDTQYF.